What follows describes a single T cell receptor beta chain. The sample originates from a study of blood T cell repertoires in COVID-19. For the study at large: Acute and convalescent COVID-19 samples came from the United States, Italy and Spain. From T cells, B-cell-depleted T cells, or PBMCs came the material, which was cDNA or gDNA.

V lost 10 bases and J 0 bases, leaving 19 bases between the germline ends. This CDR3 spans 15 amino acids. Germline V gene sequence: CDR1 ENHRY, CDR2 SYGVKD. Study processing details: Estimates of nucleated cell counts were drawn from the amplification of reference gene primers. Only in-frame clones appear in the TCRdb table, and some are missing; sequencing was by immunoSEQ multiplex PCR. The V and J calls and clone size were taken over from that table, and D and trimming were inferred from the DNA. The sample contains 250,000 or so clones, about 88% of which appear only once. This TCR came from a woman aged 40 to 50 who had recovered from COVID-19. The source material was peripheral blood. The gene calls are TRBV10-3 and TRBJ2-7; D ambiguous. This CDR3 reads CATSNPYTTSYEQYF. The CDR3 region has the DNA TGTGCCACCTCCAATCCATACACTACCTCCTACGAGCAGTACTTC.